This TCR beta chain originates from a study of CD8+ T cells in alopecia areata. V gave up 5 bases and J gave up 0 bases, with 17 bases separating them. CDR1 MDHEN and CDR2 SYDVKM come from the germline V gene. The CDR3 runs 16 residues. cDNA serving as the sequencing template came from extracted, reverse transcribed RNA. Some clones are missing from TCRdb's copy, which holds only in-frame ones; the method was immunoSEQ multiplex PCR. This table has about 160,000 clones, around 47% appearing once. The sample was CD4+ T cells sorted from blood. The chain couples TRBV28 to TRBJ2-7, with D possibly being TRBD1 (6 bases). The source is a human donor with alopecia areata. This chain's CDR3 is CASSDPTGISSYEQYF. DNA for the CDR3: TGTGCCAGCAGTGACCCGACAGGAATAAGCTCCTACGAGCAGTACTTC.